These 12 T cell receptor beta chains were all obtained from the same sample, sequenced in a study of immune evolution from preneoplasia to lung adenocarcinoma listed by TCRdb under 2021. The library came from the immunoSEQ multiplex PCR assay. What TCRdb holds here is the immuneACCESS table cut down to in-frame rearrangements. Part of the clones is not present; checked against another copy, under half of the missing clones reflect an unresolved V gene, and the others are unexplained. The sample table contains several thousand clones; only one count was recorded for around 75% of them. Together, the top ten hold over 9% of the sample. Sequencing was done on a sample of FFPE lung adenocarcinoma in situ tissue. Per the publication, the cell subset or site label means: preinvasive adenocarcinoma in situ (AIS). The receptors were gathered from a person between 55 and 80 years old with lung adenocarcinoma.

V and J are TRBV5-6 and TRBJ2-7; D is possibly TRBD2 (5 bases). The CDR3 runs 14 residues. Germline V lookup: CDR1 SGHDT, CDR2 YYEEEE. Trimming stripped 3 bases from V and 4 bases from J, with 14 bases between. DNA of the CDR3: TGTGCCAGCAGCTCTTACCAGCGGAGATACGAGCAGTACTTC. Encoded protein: CASSSYQRRYEQYF. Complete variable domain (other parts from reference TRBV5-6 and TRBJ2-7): DAGVTQSPTHLIKTRGQQVTLRCSPKSGHDTVSWYQQALGQGPQFIFQYYEEEERQRGNFPDRFSGHQFPNYSSELNVNALLLGDSALYLCASSSYQRRYEQYFGPGTRLTVT.

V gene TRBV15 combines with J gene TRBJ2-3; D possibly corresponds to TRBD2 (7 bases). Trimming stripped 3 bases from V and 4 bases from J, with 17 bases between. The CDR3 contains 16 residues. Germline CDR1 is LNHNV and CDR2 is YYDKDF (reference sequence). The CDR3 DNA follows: TGTGCCACCAGCAGTGCCTTGGGGGGGCCTCCAGATACGCAGTATTTT. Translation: CATSSALGGPPDTQYF.

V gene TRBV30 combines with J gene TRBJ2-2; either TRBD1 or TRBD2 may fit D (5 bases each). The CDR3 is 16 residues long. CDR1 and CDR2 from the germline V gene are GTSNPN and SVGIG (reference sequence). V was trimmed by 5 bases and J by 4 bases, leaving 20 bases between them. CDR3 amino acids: CAWGGPDGRGTGELFF. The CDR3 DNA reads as TGTGCCTGGGGGGGTCCGGACGGGCGTGGCACCGGGGAGCTGTTTTTT.

In DNA, the CDR3 is TGTGCCAGCAGTACAGGGAGTAAGATGAACACTGAAGCTTTCTTT. Translated: CASSTGSKMNTEAFF. The rearrangement links TRBV7-2 to TRBJ1-1, with D possibly TRBD1 on 6 matching bases. This CDR3 is built from 15 residues. Per the germline V gene, CDR1 is SGHTA and CDR2 is FQGNSA. V lost 6 bases and J 0 bases, leaving 14 bases between the germline ends. Full variable domain (remainder filled in from reference TRBV7-2 and TRBJ1-1): GAGVSQSPSNKVTEKGKDVELRCDPISGHTALYWYRQSLGQGLEFLIYFQGNSAPDKSGLPSDRFSAERTGGSVSTLTIQRTQQEDSAVYLCASSTGSKMNTEAFFGQGTRLTVV.

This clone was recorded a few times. For the CDR3, the DNA is TGTGCCAGCAGCTTCTCCAGGGACTATGGCTACACCTTC. Amino acids: CASSFSRDYGYTF. The rearrangement uses TRBV11-2 and TRBJ1-2, with a tentative D call TRBD1 (5 bases). The V end was cut by 3 bases, the J end by 3 bases, with 8 bases between. Germline V gene lookup returns CDR1 SGHAT and CDR2 FQNNGV. The CDR3 sequence is 13 residues long.

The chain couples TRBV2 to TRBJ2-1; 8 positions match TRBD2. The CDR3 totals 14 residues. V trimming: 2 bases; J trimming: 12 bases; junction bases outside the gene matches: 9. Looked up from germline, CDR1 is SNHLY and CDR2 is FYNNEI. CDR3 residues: CASSERAGAIGQFF. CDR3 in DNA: TGTGCCAGCAGTGAAAGAGCGGGGGCCATAGGGCAGTTCTTC.

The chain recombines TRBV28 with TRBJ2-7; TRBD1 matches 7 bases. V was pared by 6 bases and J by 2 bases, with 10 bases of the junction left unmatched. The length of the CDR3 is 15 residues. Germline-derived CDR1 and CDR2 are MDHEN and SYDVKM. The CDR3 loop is CASSPGTEEAYEQYF. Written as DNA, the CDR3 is TGTGCCAGCAGCCCAGGGACAGAGGAAGCCTACGAGCAGTACTTC. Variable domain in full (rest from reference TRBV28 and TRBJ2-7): DVKVTQSSRYLVKRTGEKVFLECVQDMDHENMFWYRQDPGLGLRLIYFSYDVKMKEKGDIPEGYSVSREKKERFSLILESASTNQTSMYLCASSPGTEEAYEQYFGPGTRLTVT.

Here the CDR3 DNA reads TGTGCCAGCTCACCACGTGGGGGCTTAAAAGAGTGGAACACTGAAGCTTTCTTT. Protein sequence: CASSPRGGLKEWNTEAFF. The genes are TRBV18 and TRBJ1-1, with D possibly TRBD1 on 6 matching bases. This CDR3 has 18 residues. Germline V gene data show CDR1 as KGHSH and CDR2 as LQKENI. The V end was cut by 1 base, the J end by 1 base, with 19 bases between.

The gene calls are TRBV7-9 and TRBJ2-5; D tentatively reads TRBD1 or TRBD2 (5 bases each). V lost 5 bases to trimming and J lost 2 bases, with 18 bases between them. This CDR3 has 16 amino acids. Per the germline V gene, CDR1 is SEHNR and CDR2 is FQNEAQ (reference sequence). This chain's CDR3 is CASSLLSPGSQETQYF. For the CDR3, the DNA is TGTGCCAGCAGCCTTCTATCCCCAGGGAGTCAAGAGACCCAGTACTTC.

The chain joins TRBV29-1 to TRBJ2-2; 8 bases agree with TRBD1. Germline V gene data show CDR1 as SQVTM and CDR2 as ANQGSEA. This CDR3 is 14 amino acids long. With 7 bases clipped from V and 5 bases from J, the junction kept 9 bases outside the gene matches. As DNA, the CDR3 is TGCAGCGCAAGGACAGGGTCGGATACCGGGGAGCTGTTTTTT. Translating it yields CSARTGSDTGELFF.

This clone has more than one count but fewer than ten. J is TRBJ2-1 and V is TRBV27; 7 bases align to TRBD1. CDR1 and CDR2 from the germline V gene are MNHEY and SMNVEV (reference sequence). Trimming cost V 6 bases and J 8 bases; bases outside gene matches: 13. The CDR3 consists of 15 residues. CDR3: CASSPAGTVIDEQFF. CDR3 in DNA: TGTGCCAGCAGCCCTGCCGGGACAGTCATCGATGAGCAGTTCTTC.

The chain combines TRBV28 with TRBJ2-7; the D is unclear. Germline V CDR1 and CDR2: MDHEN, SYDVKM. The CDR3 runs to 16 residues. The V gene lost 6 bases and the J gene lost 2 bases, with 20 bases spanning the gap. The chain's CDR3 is CASSLGSVAITYEQYF. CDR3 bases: TGTGCCAGCAGCCTAGGCAGCGTGGCCATAACCTACGAGCAGTACTTC.